This TCR beta chain was obtained from a study of STAT3 mutations in large granular lymphocyte leukemia. The study, taken as a whole, reports: In T-cell large granular lymphocyte leukemia, about half of patients showed multiple immunodominant subclonotypes.

From germline, CDR1 is MNHEY and CDR2 SVGAGI. V was pared by 6 bases and J by 0 bases, with 14 bases between. The CDR3 loop spans 15 amino acids. As to this clone: Its antigen remains unknown.

Clones were read by immunoSEQ multiplex PCR, and TCRdb kept only the in-frame ones, dropping some. This sample has 12,000 or so clones; over 75% occur once, and the top ten carry approximately 87%. The chain carries TRBV6-5 and TRBJ1-1, with D perhaps matching TRBD1 (6 bases). Sequencing was carried out using peripheral blood mononuclear cells. This sequence originates from a man older than 75 with T-cell large granular lymphocyte leukemia. Some clones in this sample may be carry-over from other donors' samples. This chain's CDR3 is CASRGEDRMNTEAFF. The CDR3 bases are TGTGCCAGCAGGGGCGAGGACAGAATGAACACTGAAGCTTTCTTT.